Here is one T cell receptor (beta chain) with its context. Its specificity is unknown. The sample belongs to a study of cytomegalovirus exposure and HLA in healthy donors. PCR employed 60 Vbeta and 13 Jbeta primers. Methods used by the authors: Unique TCR beta chains numbered approximately 80 million in a later analysis, with roughly 10 million shared. TCRdb keeps only in-frame clones here, not all; method: immunoSEQ multiplex PCR. Clone size and the V and J calls come from that table; the DNA yielded D and trimming. The sample consists of around 200,000 clones, around 86% of them appearing once. Trimming removed 4 bases from V and 3 bases from J; junction bases left unmatched: 7. CDR1 is SGHRS and CDR2 is YFSETQ in the germline V gene. The CDR3 has 14 residues. Study findings and constraints: In vitro, three CMV-associated chains proved specific for CMV antigens.

The J gene is TRBJ2-7, the V gene TRBV5-1; 7 nucleotides align to TRBD1. The sequenced sample was PBMCs. This receptor was taken from a man aged 35-49 years in good health and CMV-seropositive. The CDR3 DNA reads TGCGCCAGCAGCGGTGGACAGGCACTCTACGAGCAGTACTTC. It encodes CASSGGQALYEQYF. Using reference TRBV5-1 and TRBJ2-7 for the parts outside the CDR3, the full variable domain is KAGVTQTPRYLIKTRGQQVTLSCSPISGHRSVSWYQQTPGQGLQFLFEYFSETQRNKGNFPGRFSGRQFSNSRSEMNVSTLELGDSALYLCASSGGQALYEQYFGPGTRLTVT.